This T cell receptor (beta chain) came from a study of T cell repertoires in cytomegalovirus infection. Turning to the study itself: Signatures in public TCR beta sequences pointed to both CMV infection and matching HLA type. Regarding the study as a whole: Identification of carriers of CMV plus the relevant HLA was performed using cumulative public TCR beta family frequency.

The CDR3 spans 15 residues. The V gene lost 2 bases and the J gene lost 4 bases, with 14 bases spanning the gap. Germline loops: CDR1 ENHRY, CDR2 SYGVKD. TCRdb called the reads again in MiXCR, with one record for every CDR3 protein. The data contain about 340,000 distinct CDR3 sequences, approximately 32% of them singletons. This clonotype was observed a handful of times. Its target is unknown. Sample: cultured PBMCs, taken from culture after CMV antigen stimulation. This clonotype originated in a human donor in good health (CMV status not recorded). Some clones in this sample may be carry-over from other donors' samples. The J gene is TRBJ2-5, the V gene TRBV10-3; D is ambiguous. The CDR3 DNA reads as TGTGCCATCAGTGAGCCCCGGTCGTCGGGAGAGACCCAGTACTTC. Translated, it gives CAISEPRSSGETQYF.